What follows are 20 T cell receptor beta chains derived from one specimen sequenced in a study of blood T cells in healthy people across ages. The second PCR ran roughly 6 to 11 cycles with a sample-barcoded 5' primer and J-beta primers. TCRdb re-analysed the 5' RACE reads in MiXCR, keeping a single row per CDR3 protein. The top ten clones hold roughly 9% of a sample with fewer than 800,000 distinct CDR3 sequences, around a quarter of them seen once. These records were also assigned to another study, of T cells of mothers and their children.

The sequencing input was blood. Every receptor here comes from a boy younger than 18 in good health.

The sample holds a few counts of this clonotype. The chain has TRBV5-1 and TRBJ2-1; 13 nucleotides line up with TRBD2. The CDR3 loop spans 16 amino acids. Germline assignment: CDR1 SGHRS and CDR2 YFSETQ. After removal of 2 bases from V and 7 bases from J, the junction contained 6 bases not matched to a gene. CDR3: CASSLGLAGVANEQFF. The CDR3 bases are TGCGCCAGCAGCTTAGGACTAGCGGGAGTGGCTAATGAGCAGTTCTTC.

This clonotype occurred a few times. CDR3 nucleotide sequence: TGTGCCATCAGGGATGACAGGGGAAACGGCTACACCTTC. Its translation is CAIRDDRGNGYTF. V is TRBV10-3 and J is TRBJ1-2; 8 nucleotides line up with TRBD1. Trimming removed 6 bases from V and 8 bases from J; junction bases left unmatched: 8. Germline CDR1 ENHRY, CDR2 SYGVKD. CDR3 length: 13 residues.

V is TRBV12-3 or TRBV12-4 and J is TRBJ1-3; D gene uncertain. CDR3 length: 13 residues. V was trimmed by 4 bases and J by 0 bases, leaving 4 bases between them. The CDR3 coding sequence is TGTGCCAGCAGTTCCGTCTCTGGAAACACCATATATTTT. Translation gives CASSSVSGNTIYF.

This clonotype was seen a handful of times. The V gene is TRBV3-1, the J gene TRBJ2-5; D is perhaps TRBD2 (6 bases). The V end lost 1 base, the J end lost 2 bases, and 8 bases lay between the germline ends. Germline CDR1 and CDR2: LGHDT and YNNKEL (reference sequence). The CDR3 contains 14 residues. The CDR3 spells CASSQGGVQETQYF. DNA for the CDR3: TGTGCCAGCAGCCAAGGGGGGGTACAAGAGACCCAGTACTTC.

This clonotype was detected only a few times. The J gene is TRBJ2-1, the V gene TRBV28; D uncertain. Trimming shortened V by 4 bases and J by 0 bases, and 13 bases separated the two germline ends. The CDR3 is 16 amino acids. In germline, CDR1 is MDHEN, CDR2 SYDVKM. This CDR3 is CASSSPQIRSYNEQFF. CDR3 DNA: TGTGCCAGCAGTTCCCCTCAGATACGCTCCTACAATGAGCAGTTCTTC.

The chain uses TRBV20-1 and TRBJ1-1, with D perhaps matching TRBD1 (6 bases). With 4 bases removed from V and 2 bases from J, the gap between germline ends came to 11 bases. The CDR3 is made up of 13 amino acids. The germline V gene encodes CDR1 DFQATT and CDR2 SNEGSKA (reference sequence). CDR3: CSAIFRGNTEAFF. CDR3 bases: TGCAGTGCTATCTTCAGGGGTAACACTGAAGCTTTCTTT.

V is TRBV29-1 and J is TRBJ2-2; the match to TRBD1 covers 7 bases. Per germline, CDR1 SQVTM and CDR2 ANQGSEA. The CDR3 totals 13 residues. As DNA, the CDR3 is TGCGGGTGGACAGGCGCGAACACCGGGGAGCTGTTTTTT. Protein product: CGWTGANTGELFF.

The CDR3 sequence: CSAGRLANTGELFF. Here the CDR3 DNA reads TGCAGTGCTGGAAGACTCGCGAACACCGGGGAGCTGTTTTTT. This chain uses TRBV20-1 with TRBJ2-2; the D is unclear. The CDR3 is 14 amino acids. The germline V gene has CDR1 DFQATT and CDR2 SNEGSKA (reference sequence). V shed 5 bases and J shed 0 bases, with 10 bases lying between them.

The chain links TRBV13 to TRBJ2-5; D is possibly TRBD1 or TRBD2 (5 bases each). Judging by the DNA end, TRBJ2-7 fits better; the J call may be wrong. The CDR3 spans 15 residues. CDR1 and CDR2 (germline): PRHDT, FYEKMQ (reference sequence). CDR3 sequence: CASSYTGTASYEQYF. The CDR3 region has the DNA TGTGCCAGCAGCTACACCGGGACCGCTTCCTACGAGCAGTACTTC.

CDR3 bases: TGCGCCAGCAGCCAAGACAGCGCATCTAACTATGGCTACACCTTC. This translates into CASSQDSASNYGYTF. The chain couples TRBV4-3 to TRBJ1-2; D remains ambiguous. V lost 0 bases and J 0 bases, leaving 8 bases between the germline ends. This CDR3 is 15 amino acids long. CDR1 and CDR2 from the germline V gene are LGHNA and YSLEER.

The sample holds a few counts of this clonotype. CDR3 residues: CASSSPGPRIETQYF. DNA for the CDR3: TGTGCCAGCAGCTCCCCTGGCCCGCGGATCGAGACCCAGTACTTC. This chain links TRBV7-3 with TRBJ2-5; D unresolved. This CDR3 is built from 15 residues. V was pared by 4 bases and J by 5 bases, with 17 bases between. CDR1 and CDR2 from the germline V gene are SGHTA and FQGTGA.

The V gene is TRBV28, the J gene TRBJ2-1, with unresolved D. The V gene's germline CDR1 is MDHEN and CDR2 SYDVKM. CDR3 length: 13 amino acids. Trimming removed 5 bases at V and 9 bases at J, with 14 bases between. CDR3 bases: TGTGCCAGCAGTACCGTCCTCAGGAGTGAGCAGTTCTTC. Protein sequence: CASSTVLRSEQFF. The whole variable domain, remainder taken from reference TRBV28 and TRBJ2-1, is DVKVTQSSRYLVKRTGEKVFLECVQDMDHENMFWYRQDPGLGLRLIYFSYDVKMKEKGDIPEGYSVSREKKERFSLILESASTNQTSMYLCASSTVLRSEQFFGPGTRLTVL.

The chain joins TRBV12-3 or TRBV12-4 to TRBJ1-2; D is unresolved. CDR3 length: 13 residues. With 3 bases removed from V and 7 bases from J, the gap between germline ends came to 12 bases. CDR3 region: CASSFEGLSGYTF. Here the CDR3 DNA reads TGTGCCAGCAGTTTTGAGGGTTTAAGTGGCTACACCTTC.

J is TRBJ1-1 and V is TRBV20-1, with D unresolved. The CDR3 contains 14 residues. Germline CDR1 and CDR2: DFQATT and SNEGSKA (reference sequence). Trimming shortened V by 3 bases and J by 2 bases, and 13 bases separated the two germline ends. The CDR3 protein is CSASNGVRNTEAFF. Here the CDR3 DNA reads TGCAGTGCTAGTAATGGGGTCCGAAACACTGAAGCTTTCTTT.

The CDR3 protein is CSARDRLAGEIDTQYF. DNA of the CDR3: TGCAGTGCTAGAGATAGACTAGCGGGAGAAATAGATACGCAGTATTTT. V and J are TRBV20-1 and TRBJ2-3; 12 positions agree with TRBD2. V gave up 0 bases and J gave up 5 bases; unmatched junction bases: 6. Germline V CDR1 and CDR2: DFQATT, SNEGSKA (reference sequence). This CDR3 spans 16 amino acids.

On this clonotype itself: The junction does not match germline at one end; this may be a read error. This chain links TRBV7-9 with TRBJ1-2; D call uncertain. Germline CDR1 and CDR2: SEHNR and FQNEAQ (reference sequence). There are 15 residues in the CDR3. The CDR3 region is CTSSLLEGGSEGYTF. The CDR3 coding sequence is TGTACCAGCAGCTTACTGGAAGGAGGCTCCGAAGGCTACACCTTC.

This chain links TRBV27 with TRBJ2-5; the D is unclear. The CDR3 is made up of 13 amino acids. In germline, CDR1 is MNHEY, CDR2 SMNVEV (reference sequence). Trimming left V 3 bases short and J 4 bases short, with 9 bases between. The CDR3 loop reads CASSFAFPETQYF. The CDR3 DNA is TGTGCCAGCAGTTTTGCCTTCCCAGAGACCCAGTACTTC.

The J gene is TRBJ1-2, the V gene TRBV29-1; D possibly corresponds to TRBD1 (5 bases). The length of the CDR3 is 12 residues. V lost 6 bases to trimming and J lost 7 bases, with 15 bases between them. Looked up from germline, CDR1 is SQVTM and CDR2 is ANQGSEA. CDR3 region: CSVTDSRGGYTF. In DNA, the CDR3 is TGCAGCGTCACCGACAGCCGAGGTGGCTACACCTTC.

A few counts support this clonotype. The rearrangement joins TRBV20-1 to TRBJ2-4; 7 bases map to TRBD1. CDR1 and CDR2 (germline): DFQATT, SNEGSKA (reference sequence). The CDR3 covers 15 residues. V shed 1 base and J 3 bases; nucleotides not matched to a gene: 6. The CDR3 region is CSARGETGSKNIQYF. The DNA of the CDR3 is TGCAGTGCTAGAGGGGAGACAGGGAGCAAAAACATTCAGTACTTC.

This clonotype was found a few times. The CDR3 coding sequence is TGTGCCAGCAGCGCAACCGGGACAGGGCACACTGAAGCTTTCTTT. Its translation is CASSATGTGHTEAFF. The V and J genes are TRBV7-3 and TRBJ1-1; 9 bases agree with TRBD1. Germline-derived CDR1 and CDR2 are SGHTA and FQGTGA. V was clipped by 5 bases and J by 3 bases; unmatched bases: 7. The CDR3 loop spans 15 amino acids.